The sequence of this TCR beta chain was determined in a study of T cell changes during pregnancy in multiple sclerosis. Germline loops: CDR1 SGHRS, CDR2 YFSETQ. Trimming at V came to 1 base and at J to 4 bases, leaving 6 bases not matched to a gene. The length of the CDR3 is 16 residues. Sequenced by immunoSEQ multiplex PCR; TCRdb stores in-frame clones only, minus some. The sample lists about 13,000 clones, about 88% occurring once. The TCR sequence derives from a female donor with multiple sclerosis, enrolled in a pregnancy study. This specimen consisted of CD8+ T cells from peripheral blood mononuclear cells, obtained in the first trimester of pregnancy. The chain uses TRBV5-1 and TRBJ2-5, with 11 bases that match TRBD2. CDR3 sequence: CASSLFSGGATETQYF. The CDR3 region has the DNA TGCGCCAGCAGCTTGTTTAGCGGGGGGGCGACAGAGACCCAGTACTTC.